Reported below is one TCR beta chain. Antigen: not known. This specimen belongs to a study of breast tumors, draining lymph nodes, adjacent tissues. The study's findings and limits: Tumor TCR diversity was below lymph nodes but above nontumor tissue.

Per the germline V gene, CDR1 is KGHSH and CDR2 is LQKENI. After removal of 3 bases from V and 1 base from J, the junction contained 7 bases not matched to a gene. There are 16 residues in the CDR3. TCRdb recomputed calls from the multiplex PCR reads with MiXCR, one row per CDR3 protein. The sample includes about 130,000 distinct CDR3 sequences, 15% to 20% of them seen just once. Samples came from axillary lymph nodes draining the breast cancer. The receptor's source is a female donor with breast cancer. Some clones in this sample may be carry-over from other donors' samples. Specimen: axillary lymph node tissue. The rearrangement links TRBV18 to TRBJ2-3; TRBD1 matches 7 bases. CDR3 DNA: TGTGCCAGCTCACCCCTTGGACAGGCGGGCACAGATACGCAGTATTTT. It translates to CASSPLGQAGTDTQYF. The entire variable domain, with the rest obtained from reference TRBV18 and TRBJ2-3, is as follows: NAGVMQNPRHLVRRRGQEARLRCSPMKGHSHVYWYRQLPEEGLKFMVYLQKENIIDESGMPKERFSAEFPKEGPSILRIQQVVRGDSAAYFCASSPLGQAGTDTQYFGPGTRLTVL.